This T cell receptor (beta chain) was sequenced during a study of T cells in Graves' hyperthyroidism and ophthalmopathy (dated by TCRdb to between 2018 and 2021). In terms of the full investigation: Peripheral blood was sampled at the time of initial diagnosis, prior to any treatment. To identify TCR V-J signatures that set the groups apart, the researchers used a discovery cohort of more than 95 patients, made up of 40 to 45 with Graves' ophthalmopathy and 57 with stable Graves' hyperthyroidism. The roughly 91 discovery patients were randomly split 7:3 into training and test sets. In addition, the study compared T-cell repertoires in thyroid tissue and in blood from five or six Graves' hyperthyroidism patients. After sampling, hyperthyroidism patients received methimazole starting at 30 mg daily, and ophthalmopathy patients received high-dose intravenous methylprednisolone. An independent validation cohort of under 20 hyperthyroidism patients and 17 patients who later progressed to ophthalmopathy tested prospective prediction of ophthalmopathy. TCR Vbeta CDR3 sequencing of 120 to 150 peripheral blood samples (roughly 41 ophthalmopathy, approximately 80 hyperthyroidism and roughly 17 progressor patients) is reported in the paper. General conclusions and limits of the study: No statistical method was used to fix the sample size in advance, and group allocation was not hidden from the investigators. In validation, the model predicted progression to ophthalmopathy a median of about 6.8 months before onset, with about 64% sensitivity and around 76% specificity. In cross-validation, a model built on a 13 V-J signature told ophthalmopathy apart from stable hyperthyroidism with 85% to 90% sensitivity and roughly 82% specificity, and in testing the same model reached 80%/75%. Blood samples also contained most of the expanded thyroid clonotypes (frequency above 0.001), which suggests that blood repertoires may reflect thyroid immune responses.

To note about this clonotype: There is no known antigen for this receptor. There are no base qualities to consult, and no much larger clone falls within one base.

The TCR beta CDR3 regions were amplified from the RNA transcripts. The TCR CDR3 was subjected to a first round of RT-PCR using the HTBI primer set and the Qiagen OneStep RT-PCR kit. A second multiplex PCR round built the libraries, followed by size selection and purification. The libraries were sequenced on an Illumina HiSeq2000 using paired-end 100 bp reads. As for the authors' bioinformatics: SOAPnuke was used to process the raw data, with reads discarded if the reads contained adapters or uncalled bases, had a mean Phred below 15, or lacked an exact constant-primer or identifier match. High-quality paired reads were merged using COPE v1.2.5, and each unique nucleotide sequence was defined as a clonotype. MiTCR v1.1 was used to align the clonotypes against IMGT TRBV, TRBD and TRBJ reference segments. The analysis included only V-J combinations with a frequency above 0.0001, which together covered 99% to 99.2% of the repertoires. A TCS score was defined as the ratio of F50 (clonal expansion) to E x V (chaos), with BLOSUM62-based TCRdist applied between CDR3 peptides within each V-J. Welch's t-statistics and random forest reduced around 550 V-J features to about 13, which were used in a naive Bayes classifier (R e1071). The public reads were quality trimmed at Q25 with fastp and then assembled into clones with MiXCR by TCRdb, keeping productive beta chains. Every distinct CDR3 protein forms one entry, paired with its most common genes and DNA. The V and J calls reflect TCRdb's pipeline rather than the authors' work. This sample gives some 550,000 distinct CDR3 sequences in total; around 20% of them show up just once. The ten top clones hold about a quarter of the sample.

A patient counted as having stable Graves' hyperthyroidism if no progression to ophthalmopathy occurred over 18 months of follow-up. Hyperthyroidism patients were newly diagnosed, had a disease duration of under 2 months, and were aged 18 to 65 years. The study excluded patients with uncontrolled infections, other autoimmune diseases, pregnancy or lactation. Diagnoses relied on clinical symptoms, serum thyroxine and TRAb, thyroid ultrasound and orbital computed tomography. Ficoll-Paque density gradient centrifugation was used to isolate PBMCs from about 10 ml of fresh peripheral blood. Trizol reagent was used to extract total RNA, and RNA quality was then checked on an Agilent 2100 Bioanalyzer. The CDR3 runs 16 residues from the cysteine to the phenylalanine. Only the CDR3 part of the read is kept: 48 bases, read in frame from the first base. V is trimmed back by 0 bases and J by 0 bases, and the junction contains 4 bases that no gene match accounts for. CDR1 and CDR2 are read off the germline V gene (reference sequence) as PRHDT and FYEKMQ.

Input material: blood. The TCR was taken from a man in his late teens or twenties with Graves' hyperthyroidism. The chain is made from TRBV13 and TRBJ1-1; TRBD1 lines up with 7 middle nucleotides. The nucleotide sequence reads TGTGCCAGCAGCTTAGGCAGGGGGACTTTGAACACTGAAGCTTTCTTT. Protein translation: CASSLGRGTLNTEAFF.